This passage covers 11 T cell receptor beta chains from one sample sequenced in a study of T cell responses to AZD1222 COVID-19 vaccine (dated by TCRdb to about 2021). This sample's time point label indicates: baseline before first vaccination. Libraries were built with the immunoSEQ multiplex PCR assay. TCRdb mirrors the immuneACCESS table, restricted to in-frame sequences. Some clones are absent from its copies; in checked studies, under half trace to an unresolved V gene, and the reason for the others is unknown. The table for this sample lists about 140,000 clones; approximately 83% of them were counted only once. The ten biggest clones cover around 7.8% of the sample. This sample comprised peripheral blood, obtained on day 0 of AZD1222 vaccination. The receptors were gathered from an adult in good health.

This clone was seen once. V is TRBV4-2 and J is TRBJ2-3, with 8 positions matching TRBD2. Germline trimming cut 2 bases from V and 1 base from J; bases unmatched to any gene: 2. The CDR3 loop spans 15 amino acids. Germline assignment: CDR1 LGHNA and CDR2 YNFKEQ. In DNA form, the CDR3 reads TGTGCCAGCAGCCAACCAGCGGGGGGCACAGATACGCAGTATTTT. It yields the protein CASSQPAGGTDTQYF.

This clone has just a few counts. This sequence joins TRBV19 and TRBJ1-3, with D possibly TRBD1 on 6 matching bases. Trimming took off 8 bases at V and 0 bases at J, with 11 bases between the two ends. Germline CDR1 LNHDA, CDR2 SQIVND (reference sequence). The length of the CDR3 is 14 residues. As DNA, the CDR3 is TGTGCCAGTCGGGACATCAGCTCTGGAAACACCATATATTTT. Its translation is CASRDISSGNTIYF.

V gene TRBV30 combines with J gene TRBJ1-2; D remains ambiguous. CDR1 and CDR2 from the germline V gene are GTSNPN and SVGIG (reference sequence). The ends were cut back, 0 bases at V and 2 bases at J, with 7 bases in the middle. This CDR3 is built from 13 residues. The CDR3 nucleotides read TGTGCCTGGAGTGTAGTCAGGAACTATGGCTACACCTTC. Protein product: CAWSVVRNYGYTF.

The rearrangement links TRBV7-9 to TRBJ2-1; weak D call: TRBD1 (6 bases). Germline CDR1 and CDR2: SEHNR and FQNEAQ (reference sequence). CDR3 length: 16 amino acids. V lost 0 bases and J lost 6, with 15 bases in between. The CDR3 is CASSLAPRGRVNEQFF. CDR3 DNA: TGTGCCAGCAGCTTAGCGCCCAGGGGTAGGGTCAATGAGCAGTTCTTC.

The chain is built from TRBV18 and TRBJ2-3; D is undetermined. The germline CDR1 and CDR2 sequences are KGHSH and LQKENI. V was trimmed by 2 bases and J by 2 bases, leaving 11 bases between them. The CDR3 totals 15 residues. The CDR3 loop is CASSPFDSVTDTQYF. The CDR3 nucleotides read TGTGCCAGCTCACCATTTGACTCTGTCACAGATACGCAGTATTTT. Full variable domain (remainder filled in from reference TRBV18 and TRBJ2-3): NAGVMQNPRHLVRRRGQEARLRCSPMKGHSHVYWYRQLPEEGLKFMVYLQKENIIDESGMPKERFSAEFPKEGPSILRIQQVVRGDSAAYFCASSPFDSVTDTQYFGPGTRLTVL.

The chain carries TRBV7-8 and TRBJ2-2; D not resolved. The V end lost 5 bases, the J end lost 3 bases, and 13 bases lay between the germline ends. The CDR3 covers 15 residues. The germline gives CDR1 SGHVS, CDR2 FQNEAQ. CDR3: CASSPLRWYTGELFF. CDR3 bases: TGTGCCAGCAGCCCCCTGAGGTGGTACACCGGGGAGCTGTTTTTT.

The J gene is TRBJ2-7, the V gene TRBV10-3; 8 bases agree with TRBD1. Trimming took 3 bases from V and 7 from J; bases not matched to a gene: 5. The CDR3 has 13 residues. The germline CDR1 and CDR2 sequences are ENHRY and SYGVKD. The CDR3 reads CAISDRGQGEQYF. The CDR3 DNA is TGTGCCATCAGTGACAGGGGGCAAGGTGAGCAGTACTTC.

J is TRBJ2-3 and V is TRBV5-1, with TRBD2 identical over 10 bases. The CDR3 is made up of 17 amino acids. Germline CDR1 SGHRS, CDR2 YFSETQ. Trimming removed 1 base from V and 1 base from J; junction bases left unmatched: 6. CDR3 in amino acids: CASSLRQLAGGTDTQYF. The CDR3 DNA sequence: TGCGCCAGCAGCTTGCGCCAGCTAGCGGGGGGCACAGATACGCAGTATTTT.

This chain joins TRBV20-1 and TRBJ1-5; D is ambiguous. The germline V and J ends were trimmed by 3 bases and 6 bases, with 6 bases remaining between them. Per the germline V gene, CDR1 is DFQATT and CDR2 is SNEGSKA (reference sequence). The CDR3 covers 11 residues. CDR3 protein: CSARVGQPQHF. The CDR3 bases are TGCAGTGCTAGGGTGGGTCAGCCCCAGCATTTT.

This clone was counted between two and nine times. J is TRBJ1-5 and V is TRBV19; 8 nucleotides agree with TRBD1. Germline V gene lookup returns CDR1 LNHDA and CDR2 SQIVND (reference sequence). This CDR3 has 12 amino acids. V lost 8 bases to trimming and J lost 7 bases; unmatched junction nucleotides: 4. CDR3 nucleotide sequence: TGTGCCAGTCGACAGGGGCGCCAGCCCCAGCATTTT. Translation gives CASRQGRQPQHF.

The chain couples TRBV2 to TRBJ1-2; 8 positions match TRBD1. V shed 6 bases and J 7 bases; nucleotides not matched to a gene: 7. Germline CDR1 is SNHLY and CDR2 is FYNNEI. The length of the CDR3 is 13 residues. CDR3 in amino acids: CASSAGGGGGYTF. The DNA of the CDR3 is TGTGCCAGCAGCGCAGGGGGCGGCGGTGGCTACACCTTC.